The next 30 T cell receptor beta chains were all read from a single sample in a study of response to subunit inactivated influenza vaccine. Each CDR3 protein is one row after TCRdb ran MiXCR on the RT-PCR reads. The table has some 600,000 distinct CDR3 sequences, around 13% seen once. The sample was PBMCs from blood, taken less than 15 days before vaccination. The receptors were sampled from a man between 45 and 60 years old who received an inactivated influenza vaccine.

This clonotype was counted only a few times. The rearrangement uses TRBV29-1 and TRBJ2-5; D gene ambiguous. The CDR3 runs 13 residues. With 3 bases removed from V and 6 bases from J, the gap between germline ends came to 14 bases. Per the germline V gene, CDR1 is SQVTM and CDR2 is ANQGSEA. The CDR3, as DNA: TGCAGCGTTGAGTGGGTGGCAGGACAGACCCAGTACTTC. It translates to CSVEWVAGQTQYF.

Many counts were recorded for this clonotype. The genes are TRBV7-6 and TRBJ2-2; TRBD2 matches 10 bases. J was trimmed by 0 bases and V by 1 base; bases with no gene match: 5. The length of the CDR3 is 18 residues. Germline CDR1 SGHVS, CDR2 FNYEAQ. The CDR3 loop is CASSLVLAGSSNTGELFF. CDR3 DNA sequence: TGTGCCAGCAGCTTAGTACTAGCGGGGTCATCGAACACCGGGGAGCTGTTTTTT. The full variable domain, with the rest looked up from reference TRBV7-6 and TRBJ2-2, is GAGVSQSPRYKVTKRGQDVALRCDPISGHVSLYWYRQALGQGPEFLTYFNYEAQQDKSGLPNDRFSAERPEGSISTLTIQRTEQRDSAMYRCASSLVLAGSSNTGELFFGEGSRLTVL.

The chain's CDR3 is CAISESKGAKEQYF. The CDR3 bases are TGTGCCATCAGTGAGAGTAAGGGGGCAAAAGAGCAGTACTTC. This chain links TRBV10-3 with TRBJ2-7, with 7 bases lining up with TRBD1. Germline V gene lookup returns CDR1 ENHRY and CDR2 SYGVKD. V shed 2 bases and J 7 bases; nucleotides not matched to a gene: 8. The CDR3 runs to 14 residues.

V usage is TRBV24-1 and J usage is TRBJ2-3; TRBD1 agrees at 12 bases. With V trimmed by 3 bases and J by 5 bases, 8 bases remained unmatched. From germline, CDR1 is KGHDR and CDR2 SFDVKD. The CDR3 contains 17 residues. Here the CDR3 reads CATSDSVGQGAEDTQYF. The CDR3 region has the DNA TGTGCCACCAGTGATAGCGTGGGACAGGGGGCTGAAGATACGCAGTATTTT.

The V gene is TRBV2, the J gene TRBJ2-7, with 8 nucleotides matching TRBD1. V lost 0 bases to trimming and J lost 3 bases; unmatched junction nucleotides: 4. This CDR3 is 15 amino acids long. The germline gives CDR1 SNHLY, CDR2 FYNNEI. CDR3 residues: CASSEADRVFYEQYF. Here the CDR3 DNA reads TGTGCCAGCAGTGAAGCGGACAGGGTGTTCTACGAGCAGTACTTC.

The rearrangement links TRBV10-3 to TRBJ2-3; D gene ambiguous. This CDR3 has 16 amino acids. V was trimmed by 2 bases and J by 0 bases, leaving 12 bases between them. Per germline, CDR1 ENHRY and CDR2 SYGVKD. CDR3 in DNA: TGTGCCATCAGTGAGCCGGCGCGCGGAAGCACAGATACGCAGTATTTT. Translating it yields CAISEPARGSTDTQYF.

Remarks on this clonotype: A single base separates this from a much larger clone, so it may be a read error. The chain has TRBV27 and TRBJ2-1; D unclear. The CDR3 has 15 residues. Germline CDR1 MNHEY, CDR2 SMNVEV (reference sequence). V was clipped by 3 bases and J by 4 bases, with 13 bases between them. DNA for the CDR3: TGTGCCAGCAGTTTCGACCGCGCAGGATACAATGAGCAGTTCTTC. Amino acids: CASSFDRAGYNEQFF.

The rearrangement uses TRBV18 and TRBJ1-1; D unresolved. Germline V lookup: CDR1 KGHSH, CDR2 LQKENI. V was clipped by 0 bases and J by 1 base, with 9 bases between them. The CDR3 is made up of 15 amino acids. The CDR3 DNA follows: TGTGCCAGCTCACCACCCTTTCAGAAGAACACTGAAGCTTTCTTT. Protein: CASSPPFQKNTEAFF. The full variable domain, in which reference TRBV18 and TRBJ1-1 provide the parts outside the CDR3, is NAGVMQNPRHLVRRRGQEARLRCSPMKGHSHVYWYRQLPEEGLKFMVYLQKENIIDESGMPKERFSAEFPKEGPSILRIQQVVRGDSAAYFCASSPPFQKNTEAFFGQGTRLTVV.

This clonotype was observed a few times. The genes are TRBV29-1 and TRBJ1-5; 7 bases fit TRBD1. CDR1 and CDR2 from the germline V gene are SQVTM and ANQGSEA. Trimming took 4 bases from V and 8 from J; bases not matched to a gene: 11. The CDR3 loop spans 14 amino acids. This CDR3 reads CSVGGRGTGKPQHF. The DNA for the CDR3 is TGCAGCGTTGGTGGCAGGGGGACTGGGAAGCCCCAGCATTTT.

J is TRBJ2-2 and V is TRBV14, with 9 bases that match TRBD2. V lost 4 bases, J lost 4 bases, and 10 bases stayed unmatched. CDR3 length equals 17 residues. Looked up from germline, CDR1 is SGHDN and CDR2 is FVKESK. The CDR3 region is CASSRMAGGPGTGELFF. CDR3 sequence (DNA): TGTGCCAGCAGCCGAATGGCGGGGGGGCCCGGCACCGGGGAGCTGTTTTTT.

This clonotype has a handful of counts. The chain has TRBV29-1 and TRBJ1-2; no reliable D call. The germline V and J ends were trimmed by 6 bases and 0 bases, with 11 bases remaining between them. This CDR3 has 13 amino acids. Germline V gives CDR1 SQVTM, CDR2 ANQGSEA. CDR3: CSVRFESNYGYTF. Here the CDR3 DNA reads TGCAGCGTGCGTTTTGAATCTAACTATGGCTACACCTTC.

This clonotype was observed a few times. V and J are TRBV5-1 and TRBJ2-7; 8 bases are a match to TRBD1. CDR1 is SGHRS, CDR2 YFSETQ, per germline. J lost 6 bases, V lost 4 bases, and 6 bases had no gene match. The CDR3 is 13 residues long. CDR3: CASSHGQGREQYF. CDR3 DNA: TGCGCCAGCAGCCATGGACAGGGACGCGAGCAGTACTTC.

This clonotype was seen only a few times. V is TRBV30 and J is TRBJ2-1, with D maybe TRBD1 (6 bases). Deletions cut 5 bases from V and 5 bases from J, with 19 bases between. CDR1 is GTSNPN, CDR2 SVGIG, per germline (reference sequence). The CDR3 is 15 residues long. In DNA, the CDR3 is TGTGCCTGGGCACCCTGGGGGCTAACGGACAATGAGCAGTTCTTC. Encoded protein: CAWAPWGLTDNEQFF.

This clonotype has a handful of counts. The CDR3 reads CSASGKETQYF. CDR3 DNA sequence: TGCAGTGCTAGCGGGAAAGAGACCCAGTACTTC. The rearrangement links TRBV20-1 to TRBJ2-5; D may be TRBD2 (5 bases). The V gene lost 3 bases and the J gene lost 3 bases, with 5 bases spanning the gap. The CDR3 is 11 amino acids. Germline CDR1 DFQATT, CDR2 SNEGSKA (reference sequence).

This clonotype appeared a few times. V and J are TRBV28 and TRBJ2-5; 9 bases fit TRBD1. Germline loops: CDR1 MDHEN, CDR2 SYDVKM. The J segment lost 6 bases and the V segment lost 7 bases, leaving 9 bases of the junction unmatched. This CDR3 is built from 14 residues. The CDR3 nucleotides read TGTGCCAGCACATTAACAGGGGGCTCAAAGACCCAGTACTTC. Its protein is CASTLTGGSKTQYF.

The rearrangement joins TRBV27 to TRBJ1-2; 8 bases fit TRBD1. V lost 2 bases to trimming and J lost 4 bases; unmatched junction nucleotides: 6. Germline CDR1 is MNHEY and CDR2 is SMNVEV (reference sequence). There are 15 residues in the CDR3. The CDR3: CASSLRRGLLYGYTF. For the CDR3, the DNA is TGTGCCAGCAGTTTACGCAGGGGGCTTCTCTATGGCTACACCTTC.

The table lists this clonotype with many counts. The chain couples TRBV5-5 to TRBJ1-4; D possibly corresponds to TRBD1 (5 bases). The CDR3 has 14 residues. Germline V lookup: CDR1 SGHKS, CDR2 YYEKEE (reference sequence). V lost 4 bases and J lost 4, with 11 bases in between. The CDR3 region has the DNA TGTGCCAGCAGCCGGGGCAGGGATAATGAAAAACTGTTTTTT. It is translated as CASSRGRDNEKLFF.

CDR3 nucleotides: TGTGCCAGTAGTACCGGGACCTCGGGCACAGATACGCAGTATTTT. It specifies CASSTGTSGTDTQYF. The gene calls are TRBV19 and TRBJ2-3; D may match TRBD1 or TRBD2 (5 bases each). The length of the CDR3 is 15 residues. The V end was cut by 4 bases, the J end by 1 base, with 12 bases between. The germline V gene encodes CDR1 LNHDA and CDR2 SQIVND (reference sequence).

The chain recombines TRBV12-5 with TRBJ2-3, with D maybe TRBD2 (5 bases). CDR3 length equals 16 residues. V lost 3 bases and J lost 5, with 18 bases in between. In germline, CDR1 is LGHNT, CDR2 FRNRAP. The chain's CDR3 is CASGFQTSGSGDTQYF. Here the CDR3 DNA reads TGTGCTAGTGGTTTCCAAACTAGTGGGTCAGGAGATACGCAGTATTTT.

The chain joins TRBV6-2 or TRBV6-3 to TRBJ2-7, with TRBD1 as a possible D gene (5 bases). Germline CDR1 and CDR2: MNHEY and SVGEGT. The CDR3 totals 12 residues. V was cut by 5 bases and J by 12 bases, with 17 bases left in between. CDR3 in DNA: TGTGCCAGCAGTGCTTCGGCAGGGAATAGGTACTTC. It yields the protein CASSASAGNRYF.

The chain is built from TRBV6-1 and TRBJ1-4; D is undetermined. Germline V lookup: CDR1 MNHNS, CDR2 SASEGT. There are 13 residues in the CDR3. V shed 6 bases and J shed 5 bases, with 10 bases lying between them. This CDR3 is CASRRERNEKLFF. DNA of the CDR3: TGTGCCAGCAGGAGGGAGAGAAATGAAAAACTGTTTTTT.

In this sample, this clonotype turned up a few times. The rearrangement links TRBV12-3 or TRBV12-4 to TRBJ2-1; a weak D match, TRBD2 (7 bases). The CDR3 is 16 residues long. V gave up 5 bases and J gave up 4 bases, with 18 bases separating them. CDR3 sequence reads: CASSRGRGAAYNEQFF. The CDR3 DNA reads as TGTGCCAGCAGTCGGGGTCGGGGGGCAGCGTACAATGAGCAGTTCTTC.

The table lists this clonotype with a few counts. V and J are TRBV12-3 or TRBV12-4 and TRBJ2-5; D uncertain. V gave up 2 bases and J gave up 4 bases, with 11 bases separating them. This CDR3 is built from 14 residues. Written as DNA, the CDR3 is TGTGCCAGCAGTTTATTTCTTAGCCGAGAGACCCAGTACTTC. Translated, it gives CASSLFLSRETQYF.

This clonotype has only a few counts. The rearrangement uses TRBV29-1 and TRBJ2-1, with 8 bases that match TRBD1. This CDR3 is 13 amino acids long. V dropped 8 bases and J dropped 6; count of bases not matched to a gene: 9. Germline V gives CDR1 SQVTM, CDR2 ANQGSEA. The CDR3 bases are TGCAGCTTCGGACAGGGCCCCATCAATGAGCAGTTCTTC. Amino acid sequence: CSFGQGPINEQFF.

This clonotype was recorded a few times. The chain recombines TRBV12-3 or TRBV12-4 with TRBJ2-5, with D maybe TRBD2 (6 bases). The V and J ends lost 6 bases and 2 bases respectively, with 13 bases between them. The CDR3 sequence is 14 residues long. This CDR3 is CASRSGTSQETQYF. CDR3 sequence (DNA): TGTGCCAGCAGATCCGGGACTTCACAAGAGACCCAGTACTTC.

The genes are TRBV27 and TRBJ2-3, with D hard to call. The V gene's germline CDR1 is MNHEY and CDR2 SMNVEV (reference sequence). V lost 5 bases to trimming and J lost 4 bases, with 16 bases between them. The CDR3 totals 15 residues. CDR3: CASSPGGLGSDTQYF. CDR3 in DNA: TGTGCCAGCAGTCCAGGTGGTCTGGGGTCAGATACGCAGTATTTT.

This clonotype was found a few times. The chain carries TRBV19 and TRBJ2-4; 9 positions agree with TRBD1. Per germline, CDR1 LNHDA and CDR2 SQIVND (reference sequence). The CDR3 is made up of 15 amino acids. Trimming removed 7 bases from V and 4 bases from J; junction bases left unmatched: 8. The CDR3 region has the DNA TGTGCCAGTACTCATGGGGGGACAGGGAAAAACATTCAGTACTTC. It is translated as CASTHGGTGKNIQYF. Combining the CDR3 with reference TRBV19 and TRBJ2-4 gives the whole variable domain DGGITQSPKYLFRKEGQNVTLSCEQNLNHDAMYWYRQDPGQGLRLIYYSQIVNDFQKGDIAEGYSVSREKKESFPLTVTSAQKNPTAFYLCASTHGGTGKNIQYFGAGTRLSVL.

This clonotype has a count of ten or more. The rearrangement links TRBV5-6 to TRBJ1-5; a possible D gene is TRBD1 (5 bases). The CDR3 extends over 14 amino acids. The germline V and J ends were trimmed by 4 bases and 5 bases, with 13 bases remaining between them. CDR1 and CDR2 from the germline V gene are SGHDT and YYEEEE. CDR3 protein: CASSRGTADQPQHF. CDR3 coding DNA: TGTGCCAGCAGCCGAGGGACGGCCGATCAGCCCCAGCATTTT. Full variable domain (remainder filled in from reference TRBV5-6 and TRBJ1-5): DAGVTQSPTHLIKTRGQQVTLRCSPKSGHDTVSWYQQALGQGPQFIFQYYEEEERQRGNFPDRFSGHQFPNYSSELNVNALLLGDSALYLCASSRGTADQPQHFGDGTRLSIL.

V and J are TRBV5-1 and TRBJ2-3, with D possibly matching TRBD1 (6 bases). The V and J ends lost 0 bases and 2 bases respectively, with 13 bases between them. The germline gives CDR1 SGHRS, CDR2 YFSETQ. The CDR3 sequence is 16 residues long. CDR3 amino acids: CASSLVGARITDTQYF. In nucleotides, the CDR3 is TGCGCCAGCAGCTTGGTGGGGGCCAGAATCACAGATACGCAGTATTTT.

This clonotype was detected many times. This CDR3 reads CASSPDGVNTEAFF. CDR3 sequence (DNA): TGTGCCAGCAGCCCGGATGGAGTGAACACTGAAGCTTTCTTT. The chain joins TRBV7-9 to TRBJ1-1; no firm D call. Trimming took off 5 bases at V and 0 bases at J, with 10 bases between the two ends. Germline CDR1 reads SEHNR; CDR2 reads FQNEAQ (reference sequence). The CDR3 runs to 14 residues.